The 27 T cell receptor beta chains presented below share a single source sample, sequenced in a study of shared clonotypes between healthy human individuals. Measured with immunoSEQ multiplex PCR; TCRdb has only the in-frame clones, and not every one. The sample yields 550,000 to 600,000 clones, roughly 98% seen once. CD8 cells classed as naive were CD45RO-negative and positively selected for CCR7, excluding terminally differentiated effector memory CD45RA+ cells. Material for sequencing was naive CD8+ T cells sorted from blood. The receptors come from a man aged 25 to 40 in good health.

V and J are TRBV7-6 and TRBJ2-7, with a tentative D call TRBD1 (5 bases). Trimming left V 5 bases short and J 5 bases short, with 16 bases between. Germline V CDR1 and CDR2: SGHVS, FNYEAQ. The CDR3 consists of 14 residues. The CDR3 DNA follows: TGTGCCAGCAGCGCCTACTACGGCAGGGACGAGCAGTACTTC. The encoded protein is CASSAYYGRDEQYF.

The CDR3, as DNA: TGTGCCAGCAGTATCGGGTCAGGGGTGAACTATGGCTACACCTTC. Amino acid sequence: CASSIGSGVNYGYTF. The rearrangement joins TRBV6-1 to TRBJ1-2; perhaps TRBD1 as D (6 bases). Germline V gene lookup returns CDR1 MNHNS and CDR2 SASEGT. This CDR3 has 15 residues. V lost 5 bases and J lost 2, with 15 bases in between.

The chain recombines TRBV4-3 with TRBJ2-7; no reliable D call. The CDR3 runs to 13 residues. Germline CDR1 and CDR2: LGHNA and YSLEER. V lost 1 base, J lost 3 bases, and 7 bases lay in between. The CDR3: CASSQGVDYEQYF. CDR3 in DNA: TGCGCCAGCAGCCAAGGAGTAGACTACGAGCAGTACTTC.

This sequence joins TRBV7-3 and TRBJ2-7, with D unresolved. The CDR3 length is 13 residues. V was cut by 5 bases and J by 5 bases, with 13 bases left in between. CDR1 SGHTA and CDR2 FQGTGA come from the germline V gene. The CDR3 reads CASSRTPSDEQYF. Here the CDR3 DNA reads TGTGCCAGCAGCCGCACCCCCTCAGACGAGCAGTACTTC.

This chain links TRBV6-6 with TRBJ2-1; weak D call: TRBD2 (5 bases). The V gene lost 8 bases and the J gene lost 0 bases, with 17 bases spanning the gap. Germline V gene sequence: CDR1 MNHNY, CDR2 SVGAGI (reference sequence). This CDR3 spans 16 amino acids. The CDR3 loop reads CASFGSSLSSYNEQFF. CDR3 sequence (DNA): TGTGCCAGCTTTGGGAGTAGCCTATCCTCCTACAATGAGCAGTTCTTC.

CDR3 DNA: TGTGCCAGCGCTACCGGGACTTCTTCCTACAATGAGCAGTTCTTC. It translates to CASATGTSSYNEQFF. The chain couples TRBV13 to TRBJ2-1; weak D call: TRBD2 (6 bases). Germline V lookup: CDR1 PRHDT, CDR2 FYEKMQ (reference sequence). Trimming left V 8 bases short and J 1 base short, with 15 bases between. The CDR3 runs 15 residues.

Of note for this clone: Other nucleotide sequences from this sample produce the same CDR3. The chain links TRBV29-1 to TRBJ2-5; 9 positions match TRBD2. This CDR3 contains 14 residues. CDR1 is SQVTM, CDR2 ANQGSEA, per germline. V dropped 2 bases and J dropped 5; count of bases not matched to a gene: 6. The CDR3 DNA sequence: TGCAGCGTTGAATTAGCGGGAGCAGGGGAGACCCAGTACTTC. Protein product: CSVELAGAGETQYF.

The V call is TRBV2, the J call TRBJ2-2; no clear D. The CDR3 is 14 residues long. V lost 0 bases and J 5 bases, leaving 7 bases between the germline ends. Germline V gene data show CDR1 as SNHLY and CDR2 as FYNNEI. CDR3 sequence (DNA): TGTGCCAGCAGTGAAGCTGTGGGAACCGGGGAGCTGTTTTTT. It specifies CASSEAVGTGELFF.

This clone was picked up a small number of times. A much larger clone lies one base from this, so it may be a read error. This sample also contains other DNA sequences that code for the same CDR3. The gene calls are TRBV6-5 and TRBJ2-7; D is unclear. V lost 0 bases and J 0 bases, leaving 3 bases between the germline ends. Germline V gives CDR1 MNHEY, CDR2 SVGAGI. CDR3 length: 13 amino acids. The CDR3 sequence: CASSYSSSYEQYF. The CDR3 region has the DNA TGTGCCAGCAGTTACTCGAGCTCCTACGAGCAGTACTTC.

This chain uses TRBV19 with TRBJ2-1, with D unresolved. This CDR3 contains 12 residues. The germline gives CDR1 LNHDA, CDR2 SQIVND (reference sequence). Trimming took off 6 bases at V and 7 bases at J, with 10 bases between the two ends. CDR3 amino acids: CASRDHENEQFF. CDR3 bases: TGTGCCAGTAGGGACCACGAGAATGAGCAGTTCTTC.

J is TRBJ2-7 and V is TRBV5-6; D ambiguous. Germline CDR1 is SGHDT and CDR2 is YYEEEE. Trimming stripped 0 bases from V and 6 bases from J, with 16 bases between. This CDR3 spans 15 amino acids. CDR3 region: CASSLVQMNMLEQYF. CDR3 DNA: TGTGCCAGCAGCTTGGTGCAGATGAATATGCTCGAGCAGTACTTC.

The chain has TRBV5-4 and TRBJ2-7, with no clear D. The V end was cut by 5 bases, the J end by 1 base, with 10 bases between. The CDR3 sequence is 13 residues long. Germline CDR1 SGHNT, CDR2 YYREEE (reference sequence). CDR3 protein: CASRYAGSYEQYF. CDR3 bases: TGTGCCAGCAGATACGCCGGGTCCTACGAGCAGTACTTC.

V usage is TRBV27 and J usage is TRBJ2-7; weak D call: TRBD1 (6 bases). V shed 4 bases and J shed 3 bases, with 10 bases lying between them. Germline CDR1 MNHEY, CDR2 SMNVEV (reference sequence). The CDR3 runs 13 residues. CDR3 protein: CASSYGRGYEQYF. The CDR3 region has the DNA TGTGCCAGCAGTTATGGCAGGGGCTACGAGCAGTACTTC.

V and J are TRBV13 and TRBJ1-1; 8 bases map to TRBD1. Germline loops: CDR1 PRHDT, CDR2 FYEKMQ (reference sequence). This CDR3 has 15 residues. The ends lost 5 bases at V and 1 base at J; junction bases unmatched: 6. The CDR3 protein is CASSTRTGRNTEAFF. The CDR3 nucleotides are TGTGCCAGCAGCACCCGGACAGGGCGGAACACTGAAGCTTTCTTT.

The chain joins TRBV7-6 to TRBJ2-1; 12 bases match TRBD2. Germline CDR1 reads SGHVS; CDR2 reads FNYEAQ. The CDR3 has 20 residues. V shed 7 bases, J shed 3 bases, and the junction held 19 bases outside the gene matches. CDR3 sequence (DNA): TGTGCCAGCATCCAGGGGGATCCGACTAGCGGGAGTCCCTACTACAATGAGCAGTTCTTC. It encodes CASIQGDPTSGSPYYNEQFF. Full variable domain (missing parts from reference TRBV7-6 and TRBJ2-1): GAGVSQSPRYKVTKRGQDVALRCDPISGHVSLYWYRQALGQGPEFLTYFNYEAQQDKSGLPNDRFSAERPEGSISTLTIQRTEQRDSAMYRCASIQGDPTSGSPYYNEQFFGPGTRLTVL.

V usage is TRBV18 and J usage is TRBJ1-1; the match to TRBD1 covers 7 bases. Trimming removed 6 bases from V and 6 bases from J; junction bases left unmatched: 16. The CDR3 loop spans 16 amino acids. Germline values: CDR1 KGHSH, CDR2 LQKENI. CDR3 in DNA: TGTGCCAGCTCGCCTGGGAGTCGACAGGGCGGGGCTGAAGCTTTCTTT. This encodes CASSPGSRQGGAEAFF.

The chain has TRBV14 and TRBJ2-3; 13 bases map to TRBD2. This CDR3 region has 16 residues. The ends lost 3 bases at V and 6 bases at J; junction bases unmatched: 6. CDR1 and CDR2 from the germline V gene are SGHDN and FVKESK. The CDR3 nucleotides read TGTGCCAGCAGCCACAGACTAGCGGGAGGCCGCGATACGCAGTATTTT. Amino acids: CASSHRLAGGRDTQYF.

J is TRBJ2-1 and V is TRBV7-2; 12 positions agree with TRBD2. CDR1 and CDR2 (germline): SGHTA, FQGNSA. Trimming cost V 5 bases and J 1 base; bases outside gene matches: 6. The CDR3 is 17 amino acids. The CDR3 region has the DNA TGTGCCAGCAGCCACGGACTAGCGGGACGTTCCTACAATGAGCAGTTCTTC. It specifies CASSHGLAGRSYNEQFF.

This clone was recorded only once. J is TRBJ2-1 and V is TRBV11-2; the D gene is possibly TRBD2 (6 bases). V lost 0 bases, J lost 2 bases, and 11 bases lay in between. CDR3 length equals 16 residues. Germline lookup yields CDR1 SGHAT and CDR2 FQNNGV. Here the CDR3 DNA reads TGTGCCAGCAGCTTAGAGACCGGGAGTCCCTACAATGAGCAGTTCTTC. This sequence encodes CASSLETGSPYNEQFF.

The chain uses TRBV21-1 and TRBJ1-5; the table calls TRBD1, which could not be checked here. TRBV21-1 is a pseudogene locus. The CDR3 covers 16 residues. As DNA, the CDR3 is TGTGCCAGCAGAGGAAAGCAGGGCCCCCTGGAGCAGCCCCAGCATTTT. Protein sequence: CASRGKQGPLEQPQHF.

About this clone: Other DNA sequences in the sample encode the same CDR3. This rearrangement joins TRBV28 to TRBJ1-5, with D possibly matching TRBD1 (5 bases). The CDR3 is 14 residues long. Trimming left V 2 bases short and J 4 bases short, with 9 bases between. The germline gives CDR1 MDHEN, CDR2 SYDVKM. This chain's CDR3 is CASSLGQGNQPQHF. The CDR3 nucleotides are TGTGCCAGCAGTTTAGGTCAGGGTAATCAGCCCCAGCATTTT.

The genes are TRBV11-2 and TRBJ1-1, with D possibly being TRBD1 (5 bases). CDR1 and CDR2 from the germline V gene are SGHAT and FQNNGV. CDR3 size: 13 residues. V was shortened by 4 bases and J by 8 bases, with 14 bases between the two germline ends. CDR3 DNA sequence: TGTGCCAGCAGCTGGGGGGTCCGGGGCGAAGCTTTCTTT. This sequence encodes CASSWGVRGEAFF. Full variable domain (outside the CDR3, taken from reference TRBV11-2 and TRBJ1-1): EAGVAQSPRYKIIEKRQSVAFWCNPISGHATLYWYQQILGQGPKLLIQFQNNGVVDDSQLPKDRFSAERLKGVDSTLKIQPAKLEDSAVYLCASSWGVRGEAFFGQGTRLTVV.

The chain recombines TRBV14 with TRBJ1-5, with unresolved D. Germline V gene lookup returns CDR1 SGHDN and CDR2 FVKESK. The CDR3 is made up of 14 amino acids. The germline V and J ends were trimmed by 4 bases and 1 base, with 8 bases remaining between them. CDR3 nucleotides: TGTGCCAGCAGCCTATCGGGGAGCAATCAGCCCCAGCATTTT. Amino acids: CASSLSGSNQPQHF.

The chain is built from TRBV27 and TRBJ2-7; D is undetermined. V gave up 4 bases and J gave up 2 bases, with 9 bases separating them. Germline V lookup: CDR1 MNHEY, CDR2 SMNVEV (reference sequence). CDR3 size: 13 residues. CDR3 loop: CASSWGRAYEQYF. The CDR3 nucleotides are TGTGCCAGCAGTTGGGGAAGGGCCTACGAGCAGTACTTC.

V is TRBV29-1 and J is TRBJ2-5; no reliable D call. The germline gives CDR1 SQVTM, CDR2 ANQGSEA. The CDR3 consists of 14 residues. The V end was cut by 4 bases, the J end by 2 bases, with 14 bases between. The CDR3 spells CSVVGPHGQETQYF. For the CDR3, the DNA is TGCAGCGTTGTAGGGCCCCACGGGCAAGAGACCCAGTACTTC.

The chain has TRBV9 and TRBJ2-2; D gene unclear. V was trimmed by 3 bases and J by 2 bases, leaving 5 bases between them. The CDR3 consists of 13 residues. In germline, CDR1 is SGDLS, CDR2 YYNGEE. Written as DNA, the CDR3 is TGTGCCAGCAGCGGGGGAAACACCGGGGAGCTGTTTTTT. Residues: CASSGGNTGELFF. Supplemented by reference TRBV9 and TRBJ2-2, the full variable domain reads DSGVTQTPKHLITATGQRVTLRCSPRSGDLSVYWYQQSLDQGLQFLIQYYNGEERAKGNILERFSAQQFPDLHSELNLSSLELGDSALYFCASSGGNTGELFFGEGSRLTVL.

This chain joins TRBV5-1 and TRBJ2-7; D possibly corresponds to TRBD1 (5 bases). This CDR3 comprises 11 residues. CDR1 and CDR2 from the germline V gene are SGHRS and YFSETQ. The V end was cut by 4 bases, the J end by 3 bases, with 5 bases between. The CDR3 DNA reads TGCGCCAGCAGCAGGGGCTACGAGCAGTACTTC. Encoded protein: CASSRGYEQYF.